Listed below are T cell receptor beta chains from one sample, sequenced in a study of identical twins. TCRdb reanalysed the 5' RACE reads using MiXCR and keeps one entry per CDR3 protein. Among roughly 720,000 distinct CDR3 sequences, around a sixth were seen once, and the ten largest hold less than 15%. The data were also submitted as part of a second study, on T cells expressing NK-cell markers.

What was sequenced was PBMCs. The origin of the receptors is a woman younger than 30 in good health. CDR3s include the opening cysteine and the closing phenylalanine or tryptophan. Each record gives: D gene, V gene, clone size, J gene, CDR3 protein, CDR3 DNA. A D gene is named only where the DNA matches it firmly. Size is stated for part of the rows, as once, few or many counts, or as a class when the clone is expanded.

-	TRBV27	-	TRBJ2-1	CASTGMLLGYNEQFF	TGTGCCAGCACCGGAATGCTTCTCGGCTACAATGAGCAGTTCTTC
-	TRBV5-8	-	TRBJ2-5	CASSHRQEGTQYF	TGTGCCAGCAGCCATCGACAGGAAGGGACCCAGTACTTC
TRBD2	TRBV12-3/TRBV12-4	few	TRBJ2-7	CASTRAGTTLEQYF	TGTGCCAGCACCAGAGCGGGGACCACTCTCGAGCAGTACTTC
-	TRBV15	few	TRBJ1-2	CATSRNTGLYGYTF	TGTGCCACCAGCAGAAATACAGGGTTGTATGGCTACACCTTC
TRBD2	TRBV7-3	many	TRBJ2-3	CASSSGLAGSTDTQYF	TGTGCCAGCAGCTCGGGACTAGCGGGGAGCACAGATACGCAGTATTTT
-	TRBV20-1	-	TRBJ2-4	CSAESGSGAKNIQYF	TGCAGTGCTGAGAGCGGTTCGGGAGCCAAAAACATTCAGTACTTC
TRBD2	TRBV4-3	-	TRBJ2-7	CASSRRGLASDEQYF	TGCGCCAGCAGCCGCCGAGGACTAGCGTCGGACGAGCAGTACTTC
TRBD1	TRBV20-1	-	TRBJ1-6	CSARSPPGGLGPLHF	TGCAGTGCTAGATCCCCCCCAGGGGGACTGGGGCCCCTCCACTTT
-	TRBV29-1	-	TRBJ2-1	CSVGFSAVGGGEQFF	TGCAGCGTTGGGTTTTCGGCTGTAGGGGGTGGTGAGCAGTTCTTC
-	TRBV7-2	few	TRBJ1-2	CASSLAQVRGIGYTF	TGTGCCAGCAGCTTAGCGCAAGTTCGAGGGATCGGCTACACCTTC
TRBD2	TRBV7-9	-	TRBJ2-1	CASSTVAGPLSNEQFF	TGTGCCAGCAGCACCGTAGCGGGCCCCCTCAGCAATGAGCAGTTCTTC
-	TRBV5-5	few	TRBJ1-3	CASSFSLSGNTIYF	TGTGCCAGCAGCTTTTCCCTCTCTGGAAACACCATATATTTT
-	TRBV20-1	-	TRBJ2-7	CSAGSVYEQYF	TGCAGTGCTGGAAGCGTTTACGAGCAGTACTTC
TRBD2	TRBV20-1	few	TRBJ2-1	CSARGGLAGGDEQFF	TGCAGTGCTAGGGGGGGACTAGCGGGAGGGGATGAGCAGTTCTTC
-	TRBV27	-	TRBJ2-7	CASSSLLQGHEQYF	TGTGCCAGCAGTTCTCTACTACAGGGCCACGAGCAGTACTTC
TRBD2	TRBV5-1	-	TRBJ2-1	CASSPGRGAHYNEQFF	TGCGCCAGCAGCCCGGGGCGGGGGGCTCATTACAATGAGCAGTTCTTC
-	TRBV12-3/TRBV12-4	many	TRBJ2-5	CASSFNLAETQYF	TGTGCCAGCAGTTTCAATCTAGCGGAGACCCAGTACTTC
-	TRBV20-1	few	TRBJ1-1	CSARPYRGNTEAFF	TGCAGTGCTAGGCCCTACAGAGGCAACACTGAAGCTTTCTTT
TRBD2	TRBV19	-	TRBJ2-5	CASTGLAKETQYF	TGTGCCAGTACCGGACTAGCTAAAGAGACCCAGTACTTC
-	TRBV9	few	TRBJ2-2	CASSERDRVDGELFF	TGTGCCAGCAGCGAAAGGGACCGGGTCGACGGGGAGCTGTTTTTT
-	TRBV12-3/TRBV12-4	few	TRBJ2-5	CASSLLTAGRETQYF	TGTGCCAGCAGCCTCCTCACAGCTGGTCGGGAGACCCAGTACTTC
TRBD2	TRBV15	few	TRBJ2-3	CATSREAGATDTQYF	TGTGCCACCAGCAGAGAAGCGGGGGCCACAGATACGCAGTATTTT
-	TRBV6-5	-	TRBJ2-1	CASSYDAIYNEQFF	TGTGCCAGCAGTTACGATGCGATCTACAATGAGCAGTTCTTC
TRBD2	TRBV11-2	-	TRBJ2-3	CASSLVLVAGQSTDTQYF	TGTGCCAGCAGCTTAGTCTTGGTAGCGGGACAAAGCACAGATACGCAGTATTTT
-	TRBV6-2/TRBV6-3	-	TRBJ2-1	CASKIESWNEQFF	TGTGCCAGCAAGATCGAGAGTTGGAATGAGCAGTTCTTC
-	TRBV7-6	-	TRBJ2-3	CASSPGKIGADTQYF	TGTGCCAGCAGCCCCGGAAAGATAGGCGCAGATACGCAGTATTTT
TRBD1	TRBV12-3/TRBV12-4	few	TRBJ2-2	CASSLTGTANTGELFF	TGTGCCAGCAGTTTAACCGGGACAGCGAACACCGGGGAGCTGTTTTTT
TRBD1	TRBV5-1	-	TRBJ2-1	CASSLAGTAYNEQFF	TGCGCCAGCAGCTTGGCCGGGACAGCGTACAATGAGCAGTTCTTC
-	TRBV18	-	TRBJ2-5	CASSPTSLETQYF	TGTGCCAGCTCACCTACTAGTTTGGAGACCCAGTACTTC
TRBD2	TRBV5-1	few	TRBJ2-3	CASRSGLAGGHTDTQYF	TGCGCCAGCAGGTCGGGACTAGCGGGGGGGCACACAGATACGCAGTATTTT
-	TRBV20-1	few	TRBJ1-3	CSARDGTDYSGNTIYF	TGCAGTGCTAGAGACGGAACAGACTACTCTGGAAACACCATATATTTT
-	TRBV7-9	many	TRBJ2-1	CASSLDPHDEQFF	TGTGCCAGCAGCCTAGACCCACATGATGAGCAGTTCTTC
-	TRBV5-1	-	TRBJ2-1	CASSLRLGADEQFF	TGCGCCAGCAGCTTAAGGCTAGGGGCAGATGAGCAGTTCTTC